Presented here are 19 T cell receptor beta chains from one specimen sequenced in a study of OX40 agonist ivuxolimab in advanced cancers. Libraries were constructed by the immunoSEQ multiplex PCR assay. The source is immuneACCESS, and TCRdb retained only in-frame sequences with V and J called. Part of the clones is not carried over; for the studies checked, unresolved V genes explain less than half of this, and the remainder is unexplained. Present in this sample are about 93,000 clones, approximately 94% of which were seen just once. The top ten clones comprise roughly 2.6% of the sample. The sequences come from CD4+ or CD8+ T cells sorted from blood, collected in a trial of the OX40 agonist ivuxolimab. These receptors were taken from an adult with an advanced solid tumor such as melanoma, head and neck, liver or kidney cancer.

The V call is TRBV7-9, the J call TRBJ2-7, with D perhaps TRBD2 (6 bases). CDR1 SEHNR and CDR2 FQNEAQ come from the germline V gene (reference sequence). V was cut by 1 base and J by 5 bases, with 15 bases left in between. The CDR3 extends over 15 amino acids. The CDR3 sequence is CASSLGEGRKDEQYF. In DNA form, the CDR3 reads TGTGCCAGCAGCTTAGGAGAGGGGAGGAAGGACGAGCAGTACTTC. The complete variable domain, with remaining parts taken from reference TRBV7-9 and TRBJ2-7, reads DTGVSQNPRHKITKRGQNVTFRCDPISEHNRLYWYRQTLGQGPEFLTYFQNEAQLEKSRLLSDRFSAERPKGSFSTLEIQRTEQGDSAMYLCASSLGEGRKDEQYFGPGTRLTVT.

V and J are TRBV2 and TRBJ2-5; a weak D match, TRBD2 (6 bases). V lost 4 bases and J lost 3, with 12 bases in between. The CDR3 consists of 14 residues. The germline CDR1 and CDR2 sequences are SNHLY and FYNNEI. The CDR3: CASSGLGGEETQYF. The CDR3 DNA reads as TGTGCCAGCAGTGGTTTGGGGGGTGAAGAGACCCAGTACTTC.

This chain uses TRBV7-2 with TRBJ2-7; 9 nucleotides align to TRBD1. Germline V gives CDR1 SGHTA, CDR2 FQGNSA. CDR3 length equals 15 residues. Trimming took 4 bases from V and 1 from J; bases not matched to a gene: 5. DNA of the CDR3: TGTGCCAGCAGCTCCGGGACAGGGTTTTCCTACGAGCAGTACTTC. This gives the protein CASSSGTGFSYEQYF.

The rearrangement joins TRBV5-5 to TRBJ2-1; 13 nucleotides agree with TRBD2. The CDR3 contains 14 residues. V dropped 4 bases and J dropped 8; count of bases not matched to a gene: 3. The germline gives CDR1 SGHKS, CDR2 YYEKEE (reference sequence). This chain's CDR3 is CASSPGLAGDEQFF. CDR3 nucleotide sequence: TGTGCCAGCAGCCCCGGACTAGCGGGAGATGAGCAGTTCTTC. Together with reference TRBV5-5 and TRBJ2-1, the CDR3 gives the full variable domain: DAGVTQSPTHLIKTRGQQVTLRCSPISGHKSVSWYQQVLGQGPQFIFQYYEKEERGRGNFPDRFSARQFPNYSSELNVNALLLGDSALYLCASSPGLAGDEQFFGPGTRLTVL.

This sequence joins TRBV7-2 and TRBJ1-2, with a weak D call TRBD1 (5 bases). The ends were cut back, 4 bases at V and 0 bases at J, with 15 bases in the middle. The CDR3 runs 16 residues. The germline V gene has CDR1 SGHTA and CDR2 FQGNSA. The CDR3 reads CASSSHQGDSNYGYTF. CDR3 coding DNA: TGTGCCAGCAGCTCCCACCAGGGCGACTCTAACTATGGCTACACCTTC.

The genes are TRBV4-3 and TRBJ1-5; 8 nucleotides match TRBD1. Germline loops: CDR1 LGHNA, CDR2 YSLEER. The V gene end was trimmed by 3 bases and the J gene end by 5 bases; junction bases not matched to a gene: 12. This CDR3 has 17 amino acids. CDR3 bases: TGCGCCAGCAGCCAGGGAGTCGCAGGGGGCGCGCATCAGCCCCAGCATTTT. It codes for CASSQGVAGGAHQPQHF.

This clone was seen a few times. The CDR3 coding sequence is TGTGCCAGCAGCTTAGCGGACAGGTCCGCCTACGAGCAGTACTTC. The encoded protein is CASSLADRSAYEQYF. V is TRBV7-6 and J is TRBJ2-7, with TRBD1 matching 7 bases. Germline values: CDR1 SGHVS, CDR2 FNYEAQ. Losses at the gene ends were 0 bases for V and 2 bases for J; bases not matched to a gene: 4. CDR3 length equals 15 residues.

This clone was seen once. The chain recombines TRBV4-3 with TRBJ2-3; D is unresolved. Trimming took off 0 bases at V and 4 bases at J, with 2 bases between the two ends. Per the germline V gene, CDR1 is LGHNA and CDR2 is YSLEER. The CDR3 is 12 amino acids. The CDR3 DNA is TGCGCCAGCAGCCAAGAATCAGATACGCAGTATTTT. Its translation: CASSQESDTQYF.

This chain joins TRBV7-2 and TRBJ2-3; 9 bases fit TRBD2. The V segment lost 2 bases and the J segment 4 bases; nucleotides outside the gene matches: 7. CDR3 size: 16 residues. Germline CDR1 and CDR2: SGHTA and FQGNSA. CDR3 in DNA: TGTGCCAGCAGCTTATCCCGCGGGGGGGCTGCAGATACGCAGTATTTT. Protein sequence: CASSLSRGGAADTQYF.

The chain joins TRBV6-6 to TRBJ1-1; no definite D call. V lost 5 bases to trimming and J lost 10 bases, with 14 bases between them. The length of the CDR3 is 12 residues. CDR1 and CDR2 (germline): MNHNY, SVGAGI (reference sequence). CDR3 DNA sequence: TGTGCCAGCAGTAACCCACTGATTGGAGCTTTCTTT. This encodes CASSNPLIGAFF.

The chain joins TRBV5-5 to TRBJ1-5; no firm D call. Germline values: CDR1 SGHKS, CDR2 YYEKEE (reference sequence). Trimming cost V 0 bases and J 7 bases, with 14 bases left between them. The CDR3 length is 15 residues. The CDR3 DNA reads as TGTGCCAGCAGCTTGGAAACGGGAGGCTTGCAGCCCCAGCATTTT. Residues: CASSLETGGLQPQHF.

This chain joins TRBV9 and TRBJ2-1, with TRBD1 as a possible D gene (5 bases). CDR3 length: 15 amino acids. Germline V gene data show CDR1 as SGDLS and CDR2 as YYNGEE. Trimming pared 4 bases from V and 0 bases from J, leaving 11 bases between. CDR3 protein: CASSSRENSYNEQFF. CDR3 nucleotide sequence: TGTGCCAGCAGCTCCAGGGAAAACTCCTACAATGAGCAGTTCTTC.

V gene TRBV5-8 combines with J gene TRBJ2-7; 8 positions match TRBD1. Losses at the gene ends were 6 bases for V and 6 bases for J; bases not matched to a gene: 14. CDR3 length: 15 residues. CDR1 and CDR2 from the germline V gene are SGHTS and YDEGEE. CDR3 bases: TGTGCCAGCACCGATATCGGGCAGGGGGCTGGCGAGCAGTACTTC. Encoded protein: CASTDIGQGAGEQYF.

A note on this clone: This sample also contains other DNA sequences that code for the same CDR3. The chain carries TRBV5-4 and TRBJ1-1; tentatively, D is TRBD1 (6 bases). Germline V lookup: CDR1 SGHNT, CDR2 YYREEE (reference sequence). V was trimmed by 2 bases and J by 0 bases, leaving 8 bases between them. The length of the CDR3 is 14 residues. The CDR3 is CASSFRGMNTEAFF. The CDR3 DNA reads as TGTGCCAGCAGCTTCAGGGGCATGAACACTGAAGCTTTCTTT.

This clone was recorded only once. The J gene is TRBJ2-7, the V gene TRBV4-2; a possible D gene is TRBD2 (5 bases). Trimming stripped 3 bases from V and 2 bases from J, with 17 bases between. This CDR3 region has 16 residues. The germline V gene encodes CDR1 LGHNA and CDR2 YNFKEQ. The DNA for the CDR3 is TGTGCCAGCAGCCAGGGGTCCGGAGGAGGAGCCTACGAGCAGTACTTC. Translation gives CASSQGSGGGAYEQYF.

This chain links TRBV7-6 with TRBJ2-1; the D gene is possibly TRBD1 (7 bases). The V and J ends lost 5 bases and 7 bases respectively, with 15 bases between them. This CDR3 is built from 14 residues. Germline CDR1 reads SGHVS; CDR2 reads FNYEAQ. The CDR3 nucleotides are TGTGCCAGCAGCCAGGGGGGCGGAGGGAATGAGCAGTTCTTC. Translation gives CASSQGGGGNEQFF.

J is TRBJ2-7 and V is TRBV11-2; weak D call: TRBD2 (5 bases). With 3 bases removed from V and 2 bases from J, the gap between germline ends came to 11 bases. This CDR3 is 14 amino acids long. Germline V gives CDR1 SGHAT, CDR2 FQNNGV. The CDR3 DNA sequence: TGTGCCAGCAGCTTTGGGGTGGGAGCCTACGAGCAGTACTTC. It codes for CASSFGVGAYEQYF.

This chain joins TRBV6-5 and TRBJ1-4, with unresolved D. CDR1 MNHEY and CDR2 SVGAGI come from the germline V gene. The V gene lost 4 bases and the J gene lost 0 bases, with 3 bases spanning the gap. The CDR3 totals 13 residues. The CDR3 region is CASSLTTNEKLFF. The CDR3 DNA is TGTGCCAGCAGTTTGACAACTAATGAAAAACTGTTTTTT.

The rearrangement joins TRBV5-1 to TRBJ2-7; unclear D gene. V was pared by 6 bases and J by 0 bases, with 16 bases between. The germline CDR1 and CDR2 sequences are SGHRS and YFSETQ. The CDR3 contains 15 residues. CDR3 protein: CASNPLGGSSYEQYF. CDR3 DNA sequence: TGCGCCAGCAACCCGTTGGGCGGTAGCTCCTACGAGCAGTACTTC. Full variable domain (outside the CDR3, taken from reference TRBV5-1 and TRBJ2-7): KAGVTQTPRYLIKTRGQQVTLSCSPISGHRSVSWYQQTPGQGLQFLFEYFSETQRNKGNFPGRFSGRQFSNSRSEMNVSTLELGDSALYLCASNPLGGSSYEQYFGPGTRLTVT.